Each of the 21 T cell receptor beta chains below was sequenced from the same sample in a study of shared clonotypes between healthy human individuals. The naive CD8 subset, CD45RO-negative cells positively selected for CCR7, excluded terminally differentiated effector memory CD45RA+ cells. Measured with immunoSEQ multiplex PCR; TCRdb has only the in-frame clones, and not every one. Of roughly 850,000 clones listed, around 96% were seen once; the top ten hold about 0.21%. The sample comprised naive CD8+ T cells sorted from blood. These TCRs come from a man aged 25 to 40 in good health.

As regards this clone: The sample has other DNA sequences that encode this CDR3 too. The rearrangement joins TRBV9 to TRBJ1-4; the match to TRBD1 covers 7 bases. The CDR3 is 14 residues long. Trimming took 0 bases from V and 4 from J; bases not matched to a gene: 0. Per germline, CDR1 SGDLS and CDR2 YYNGEE. CDR3 sequence reads: CASSVGDSNEKLFF. The CDR3 DNA follows: TGTGCCAGCAGCGTAGGGGACAGTAATGAAAAACTGTTTTTT. The full variable domain, its missing parts supplied by reference TRBV9 and TRBJ1-4, is DSGVTQTPKHLITATGQRVTLRCSPRSGDLSVYWYQQSLDQGLQFLIQYYNGEERAKGNILERFSAQQFPDLHSELNLSSLELGDSALYFCASSVGDSNEKLFFGSGTQLSVL.

The V and J genes are TRBV4-1 and TRBJ1-3; D unclear. Germline CDR1 reads MGHRA; CDR2 reads YSYEKL. Trimming took 0 bases from V and 2 from J, leaving 8 bases between them. This CDR3 spans 15 amino acids. The CDR3 loop is CASSQDSRTGNTIYF. CDR3 DNA sequence: TGCGCCAGCAGCCAAGATTCTAGGACTGGAAACACCATATATTTT.

The V call is TRBV7-9, the J call TRBJ2-7; TRBD1 matches 9 bases. The CDR3 totals 15 residues. Germline V gene sequence: CDR1 SEHNR, CDR2 FQNEAQ (reference sequence). V dropped 5 bases and J dropped 5; count of bases not matched to a gene: 10. The CDR3 is CASSQVRDRVNEQYF. The CDR3 bases are TGTGCCAGCAGCCAAGTCCGGGACAGGGTCAACGAGCAGTACTTC.

The V call is TRBV5-1, the J call TRBJ2-5, with TRBD1 matching over 10 bases. J gave up 5 bases and V 4 bases, and 5 bases lay outside the gene matches. The germline V gene encodes CDR1 SGHRS and CDR2 YFSETQ. The CDR3 is 14 residues long. The CDR3 nucleotides read TGCGCCAGCAGCGTCCCGGGACAGGGGGAGACCCAGTACTTC. Encoded protein: CASSVPGQGETQYF.

CDR3 DNA sequence: TGTGCCAGCAGTTTATTTGTTAGCGGGAGCAGATCCCACGAGCAGTACTTC. Amino acids: CASSLFVSGSRSHEQYF. This chain links TRBV27 with TRBJ2-7; TRBD2 aligns across 9 bases. Germline-derived CDR1 and CDR2 are MNHEY and SMNVEV (reference sequence). This CDR3 region has 17 residues. The V and J ends lost 1 base and 5 bases, in that order; junction bases with no gene match: 12.

The V call is TRBV5-1, the J call TRBJ2-7; TRBD2 agrees at 7 bases. The CDR3 covers 16 residues. The V gene end was trimmed by 4 bases and the J gene end by 3 bases; junction bases not matched to a gene: 13. Looked up from germline, CDR1 is SGHRS and CDR2 is YFSETQ. The DNA for the CDR3 is TGCGCCAGCAGCCTAAAAGCCGGGACTACCAACTACGAGCAGTACTTC. This codes for CASSLKAGTTNYEQYF.

J is TRBJ2-7 and V is TRBV7-9; 7 positions match TRBD1. This CDR3 contains 13 residues. The ends lost 3 bases at V and 4 bases at J; junction bases unmatched: 3. Germline V lookup: CDR1 SEHNR, CDR2 FQNEAQ (reference sequence). The CDR3 here is CASSFTGEYEQYF. The CDR3, as DNA: TGTGCCAGCAGCTTTACAGGGGAGTACGAGCAGTACTTC.

The V and J genes are TRBV7-6 and TRBJ2-3; 10 nucleotides align to TRBD2. The V segment lost 5 bases and the J segment 6 bases; nucleotides outside the gene matches: 8. CDR1 SGHVS and CDR2 FNYEAQ come from the germline V gene. The CDR3 covers 15 residues. CDR3 loop: CASSTRAGGSDTQYF. The CDR3, as DNA: TGTGCCAGCAGCACCAGAGCGGGAGGGTCTGATACGCAGTATTTT.

The chain joins TRBV2 to TRBJ2-7, with a tentative D call TRBD1 (5 bases). Germline V gene lookup returns CDR1 SNHLY and CDR2 FYNNEI. This CDR3 contains 13 residues. The V end was cut by 4 bases, the J end by 2 bases, with 9 bases between. CDR3 loop: CASSVTAPYEQYF. CDR3 coding DNA: TGTGCCAGCAGTGTGACAGCCCCCTACGAGCAGTACTTC.

The genes are TRBV2 and TRBJ2-3; 8 bases match TRBD2. Germline assignment: CDR1 SNHLY and CDR2 FYNNEI. CDR3 length equals 15 residues. Unmatched junction bases numbered 8, after V lost 8 bases and J lost 1 base. DNA of the CDR3: TGTGCCAGCGATCAGCGGGAGATGGGCACAGATACGCAGTATTTT. Translated, it gives CASDQREMGTDTQYF.

This chain joins TRBV2 and TRBJ2-3; no firm D call. The CDR3 length is 14 residues. Germline CDR1 is SNHLY and CDR2 is FYNNEI. Trimming took off 0 bases at V and 7 bases at J, with 11 bases between the two ends. The CDR3 bases are TGTGCCAGCAGTGAAGCAGGGTTGGGAAATACGCAGTATTTT. Translating gives CASSEAGLGNTQYF.

The gene calls are TRBV9 and TRBJ2-7, with D unclear. The V end lost 3 bases, the J end lost 5 bases, and 15 bases lay between the germline ends. CDR1 and CDR2 (germline): SGDLS, YYNGEE. CDR3 length: 14 amino acids. The CDR3 region has the DNA TGTGCCAGCAGCGGGGGTTATAAGGGCGACGAGCAGTACTTC. Amino acid sequence: CASSGGYKGDEQYF.

For this clone: Other DNA sequences in the same sample also yield this CDR3. The chain joins TRBV9 to TRBJ2-2, with D hard to call. The length of the CDR3 is 13 residues. Deletions cut 0 bases from V and 2 bases from J, with 2 bases between. The germline V gene has CDR1 SGDLS and CDR2 YYNGEE. CDR3 sequence reads: CASSVGNTGELFF. For the CDR3, the DNA is TGTGCCAGCAGCGTAGGCAACACCGGGGAGCTGTTTTTT.

This chain uses TRBV28 with TRBJ2-7; D possibly corresponds to TRBD2 (6 bases). The CDR3 is 16 amino acids. CDR1 and CDR2 (germline): MDHEN, SYDVKM. Trimming left V 5 bases short and J 4 bases short, with 21 bases between. CDR3 coding DNA: TGTGCCAGCAGTCCTCGGGAGCCCATCAAGAAATACGAGCAGTACTTC. This encodes CASSPREPIKKYEQYF.

The J gene is TRBJ2-1, the V gene TRBV7-2; 14 nucleotides line up with TRBD2. The germline CDR1 and CDR2 sequences are SGHTA and FQGNSA. This CDR3 has 15 amino acids. V shed 5 bases, J shed 5 bases, and the junction held 2 bases outside the gene matches. This CDR3 reads CASSPGLAGDNEQFF. The CDR3 DNA reads TGTGCCAGCAGCCCGGGACTAGCGGGAGACAATGAGCAGTTCTTC.

V and J are TRBV28 and TRBJ2-3; D might be TRBD1 (5 bases). The germline V gene encodes CDR1 MDHEN and CDR2 SYDVKM. With 5 bases removed from V and 0 bases from J, the gap between germline ends came to 15 bases. This CDR3 is built from 16 residues. CDR3 region: CASSGRTLHSTDTQYF. Here the CDR3 DNA reads TGTGCCAGCAGTGGTAGGACACTCCATAGCACAGATACGCAGTATTTT.

About this clone: The same CDR3 arises from other DNA sequences in this sample as well. This chain uses TRBV7-6 with TRBJ2-7; 7 nucleotides agree with TRBD1. Germline V lookup: CDR1 SGHVS, CDR2 FNYEAQ. The CDR3 consists of 13 residues. V was clipped by 5 bases and J by 3 bases; unmatched bases: 4. CDR3 sequence reads: CASSLGTVYEQYF. The DNA of the CDR3 is TGTGCCAGCAGCCTAGGGACAGTCTACGAGCAGTACTTC.

The chain joins TRBV7-9 to TRBJ2-7, with TRBD1 as a possible D gene (5 bases). The CDR3 runs 17 residues. Per the germline V gene, CDR1 is SEHNR and CDR2 is FQNEAQ (reference sequence). Trimming left V 5 bases short and J 12 bases short, with 32 bases between. The CDR3 DNA reads as TGTGCCAGCAGCATTGAGGCTGGATCAGGGATTTTTCGAGGCGGGTACTTC. Translation: CASSIEAGSGIFRGGYF. Together with reference TRBV7-9 and TRBJ2-7, the CDR3 gives the full variable domain: DTGVSQNPRHKITKRGQNVTFRCDPISEHNRLYWYRQTLGQGPEFLTYFQNEAQLEKSRLLSDRFSAERPKGSFSTLEIQRTEQGDSAMYLCASSIEAGSGIFRGGYFGPGTRLTVT.

J is TRBJ2-3 and V is TRBV7-9; 7 bases agree with TRBD2. The CDR3 loop spans 15 amino acids. Germline V gene sequence: CDR1 SEHNR, CDR2 FQNEAQ (reference sequence). V gave up 10 bases and J gave up 5 bases; unmatched junction bases: 15. The CDR3 nucleotides read TGTGCCACCCACTCACCTCGGGAGGTTGGAGATACGCAGTATTTT. This encodes CATHSPREVGDTQYF.

J is TRBJ1-5 and V is TRBV9; a possible D gene is TRBD1 (6 bases). Looked up from germline, CDR1 is SGDLS and CDR2 is YYNGEE. Trimming pared 0 bases from V and 2 bases from J, leaving 9 bases between. The CDR3 length is 15 residues. The CDR3 DNA reads as TGTGCCAGCAGCGTAGGCAGGGGAGGCAATCAGCCCCAGCATTTT. It encodes CASSVGRGGNQPQHF. The full variable domain, with the rest looked up from reference TRBV9 and TRBJ1-5, is DSGVTQTPKHLITATGQRVTLRCSPRSGDLSVYWYQQSLDQGLQFLIQYYNGEERAKGNILERFSAQQFPDLHSELNLSSLELGDSALYFCASSVGRGGNQPQHFGDGTRLSIL.

The chain joins TRBV5-1 to TRBJ1-3; D is undetermined. V was cut by 3 bases and J by 1 base, with 14 bases left in between. Germline values: CDR1 SGHRS, CDR2 YFSETQ. CDR3 size: 16 residues. The CDR3: CASSSEPSLSGNTIYF. The CDR3 DNA follows: TGCGCCAGCAGCTCCGAACCAAGCCTATCTGGAAACACCATATATTTT.